The T cell receptor (beta chain) described here comes from a study of cytomegalovirus exposure and HLA in healthy donors. General study findings and limits: In all likelihood, a cluster of highly shared sequence variants was a sequencing artifact. V- and J-gene trimming of TCR beta was linked (in a later analysis) to a missense DCLRE1C variant.

CDR3 size: 16 residues. The trim removed 4 bases at V and 3 bases at J, leaving 8 bases unmatched. CDR1 is SGHRS, CDR2 YFSETQ, per germline. On this clone: What it binds is not known.

PCR primers comprised 60 Vbeta and 13 Jbeta primers. Some clones are missing from TCRdb's copy, which holds only in-frame ones; the method was immunoSEQ multiplex PCR. The table shows 150,000 or so clones, with about 80% occurring only once. This chain uses TRBV5-1 with TRBJ2-3; 10 nucleotides line up with TRBD2. Sequencing was performed on PBMCs. This receptor was identified in a male donor in good health and CMV-seronegative. The CDR3 loop is CASSPPLAGVTDTQYF. In DNA, the CDR3 is TGCGCCAGCAGCCCCCCGCTAGCGGGAGTTACAGATACGCAGTATTTT.